This TCR beta chain was identified in a study of T-cell reconstitution after alpha-beta-depleted transplantation in children. Findings of the study overall: Fresh T-cell production supplied most of the T-cell counts and diversity seen one year after transplant. Reportedly, alpha-beta T cells present about two months post-transplant originated from several hundred expanded clones of graft origin. From surviving recipient T cells and thymic progenitors came the high day-60 TCRbeta diversity observed in some patients.

This clonotype was recorded many times. Antigen unknown. Unique molecular identifiers were used in preparing the TCRbeta library. TCRdb reanalysed the PCR reads using MiXCR and keeps one entry per CDR3 protein. The sample shows 280,000 or so distinct CDR3 sequences, more than 9% of them seen only once. The source of this sequence is a male patient aged 2-15 years who had a stem cell transplant for chronic granulomatous disease, so the T cells may come from the graft donor. Here the sequenced sample was peripheral blood, taken 180 days after TCRalphabeta/CD19-depleted stem cell transplant.

The DNA for the CDR3 is TGTGCCAGCAGCGTACGCATAGCGGGGGGGAGGAACATTCAGTACTTC. It yields the protein CASSVRIAGGRNIQYF. The chain joins TRBV11-2 to TRBJ2-4; 11 positions match TRBD2. This CDR3 spans 16 amino acids. Germline CDR1 SGHAT, CDR2 FQNNGV. V shed 5 bases and J 7 bases; nucleotides not matched to a gene: 10.